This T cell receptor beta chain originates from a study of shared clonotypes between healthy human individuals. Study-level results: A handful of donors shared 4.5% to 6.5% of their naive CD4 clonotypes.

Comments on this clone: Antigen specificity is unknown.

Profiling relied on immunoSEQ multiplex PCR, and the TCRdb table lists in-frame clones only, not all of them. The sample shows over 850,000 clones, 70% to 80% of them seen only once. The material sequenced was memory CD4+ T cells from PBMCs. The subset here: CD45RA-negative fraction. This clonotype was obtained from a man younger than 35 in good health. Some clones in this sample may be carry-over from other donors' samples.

As DNA, the CDR3 is TGTGCCAGCAGTTTTGGAGACAGAGCCTATGGCTACACCTTC. Its translation: CASSFGDRAYGYTF. The rearrangement joins TRBV28 to TRBJ1-2, with a possible D match to TRBD1 (5 bases). The germline V and J ends were trimmed by 3 bases and 4 bases, with 12 bases remaining between them. Germline V gene data show CDR1 as MDHEN and CDR2 as SYDVKM. This CDR3 comprises 14 residues.